Sequencing of this TCR beta chain was carried out in a study of spatial heterogeneity in lung cancer. This clonotype is medium-sized. Its antigen is as yet unknown. The germline V gene has CDR1 GTSNPN and CDR2 SVGIG (reference sequence). V gave up 3 bases and J gave up 3 bases, with 8 bases separating them. The CDR3 has 12 residues. TCRdb passed the 5' RACE reads through MiXCR, listing each CDR3 protein once. The data show approximately 4,300 distinct CDR3 sequences, 6% to 7% seen once. Study conclusions and caveats: In tumors, expanded intratumoral alpha and beta TCR counts tracked mutation counts.

Time point meaning: sample taken at primary tumor resection. The chain couples TRBV30 to TRBJ1-2; D gene uncertain. The material was lung tumor tissue, obtained at surgery. The origin of this receptor is a male donor with early-stage non-small cell lung cancer. The CDR3 region is CAWSSAYYGYTF. The DNA of the CDR3 is TGTGCCTGGAGCTCAGCCTACTATGGCTACACCTTC. Together with reference TRBV30 and TRBJ1-2, the CDR3 gives the full variable domain: SQTIHQWPATLVQPVGSPLSLECTVEGTSNPNLYWYRQAAGRGLQLLFYSVGIGQISSEVPQNLSASRPQDRQFILSSKKLLLSDSGFYLCAWSSAYYGYTFGSGTRLTVV.